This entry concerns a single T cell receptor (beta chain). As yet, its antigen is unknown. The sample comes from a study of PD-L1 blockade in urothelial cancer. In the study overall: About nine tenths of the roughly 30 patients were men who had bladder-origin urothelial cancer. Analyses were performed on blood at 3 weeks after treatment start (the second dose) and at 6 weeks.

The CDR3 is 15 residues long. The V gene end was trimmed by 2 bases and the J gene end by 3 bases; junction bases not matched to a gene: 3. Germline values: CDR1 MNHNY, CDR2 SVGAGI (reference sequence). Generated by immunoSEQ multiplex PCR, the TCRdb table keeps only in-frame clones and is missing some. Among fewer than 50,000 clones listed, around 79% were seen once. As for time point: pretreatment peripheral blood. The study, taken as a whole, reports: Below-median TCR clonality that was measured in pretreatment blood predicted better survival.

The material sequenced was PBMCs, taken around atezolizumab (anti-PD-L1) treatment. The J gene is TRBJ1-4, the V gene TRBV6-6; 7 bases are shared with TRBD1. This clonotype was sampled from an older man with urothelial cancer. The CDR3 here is CASSYPGTANEKLFF. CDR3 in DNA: TGTGCCAGCAGTTACCCCGGGACAGCTAATGAAAAACTGTTTTTT.